These 27 T cell receptor beta chains were all obtained from the same sample, sequenced in a study of blood T cell repertoires in COVID-19. Assay used: immunoSEQ multiplex PCR; TCRdb lists only in-frame clones, some missing. The sample consists of about 250,000 clones, 88% of them appearing once. Material for sequencing was peripheral blood. These receptors were obtained from an elderly man with acute or convalescent COVID-19.

This clone is a singleton in its sample. The chain is built from TRBV2 and TRBJ2-3; the match to TRBD1 covers 8 bases. The germline V gene has CDR1 SNHLY and CDR2 FYNNEI. V shed 9 bases, J shed 6 bases, and the junction held 11 bases outside the gene matches. The CDR3 contains 14 residues. The CDR3 reads CARRRGQGSDTQYF. CDR3 coding DNA: TGTGCCAGGCGCCGCGGACAGGGTTCCGATACGCAGTATTTT.

For the CDR3, the DNA is TGTGCCACCAGTGATTTAGGGACTAGCGGGAGGGCCTTCCCCTACAATGAGCAGTTCTTC. Translated, it gives CATSDLGTSGRAFPYNEQFF. V and J are TRBV24-1 and TRBJ2-1, with 16 positions matching TRBD2. J lost 2 bases, V lost 1 base, and 7 bases had no gene match. Germline V gene sequence: CDR1 KGHDR, CDR2 SFDVKD. The length of the CDR3 is 20 residues.

This clone appeared once. This chain connects TRBV5-1 to TRBJ2-3; 9 bases align to TRBD1. Looked up from germline, CDR1 is SGHRS and CDR2 is YFSETQ. V lost 1 base and J lost 6; bases outside the gene matches: 9. The CDR3 has 16 amino acids. The CDR3 nucleotides are TGCGCCAGCAGCTTGCAGGGGACAGGGCATTCCGATACGCAGTATTTT. Amino acids: CASSLQGTGHSDTQYF. The full variable domain, rest sourced from reference TRBV5-1 and TRBJ2-3, is KAGVTQTPRYLIKTRGQQVTLSCSPISGHRSVSWYQQTPGQGLQFLFEYFSETQRNKGNFPGRFSGRQFSNSRSEMNVSTLELGDSALYLCASSLQGTGHSDTQYFGPGTRLTVL.

The rearrangement links TRBV7-2 to TRBJ1-5, with 8 bases that match TRBD1. After removal of 5 bases from V and 4 bases from J, the junction contained 7 bases not matched to a gene. CDR3 length: 15 amino acids. Looked up from germline, CDR1 is SGHTA and CDR2 is FQGNSA. CDR3 nucleotide sequence: TGTGCCAGCAGCCAGGACAGGGCAGGTAATCAGCCCCAGCATTTT. Protein product: CASSQDRAGNQPQHF.

The V call is TRBV28, the J call TRBJ2-5; 10 nucleotides match TRBD1. CDR3 size: 15 residues. Germline V gene lookup returns CDR1 MDHEN and CDR2 SYDVKM. V shed 7 bases, J shed 5 bases, and the junction held 10 bases outside the gene matches. The chain's CDR3 is CASTDSTGGAETQYF. The CDR3 DNA reads as TGTGCCAGCACCGATTCGACAGGGGGCGCGGAGACCCAGTACTTC.

This chain connects TRBV18 to TRBJ2-2; a weak D match, TRBD1 (6 bases). This CDR3 contains 16 residues. CDR1 KGHSH and CDR2 LQKENI come from the germline V gene. V dropped 1 base and J dropped 7 bases, with 16 bases sitting between them. The CDR3 DNA reads TGTGCCAGCTCACCACGAGGCCAGGGGCAAGGCGGGGAGCTGTTTTTT. Residues: CASSPRGQGQGGELFF. The complete variable domain, with remaining parts taken from reference TRBV18 and TRBJ2-2, reads NAGVMQNPRHLVRRRGQEARLRCSPMKGHSHVYWYRQLPEEGLKFMVYLQKENIIDESGMPKERFSAEFPKEGPSILRIQQVVRGDSAAYFCASSPRGQGQGGELFFGEGSRLTVL.

This chain links TRBV4-2 with TRBJ2-2; 10 bases map to TRBD2. The CDR3 sequence is 16 residues long. After removal of 1 base from V and 4 bases from J, the junction contained 3 bases not matched to a gene. Germline lookup yields CDR1 LGHNA and CDR2 YNFKEQ. The CDR3 loop reads CASSQGSGGGTGELFF. DNA of the CDR3: TGTGCCAGCAGCCAAGGGAGCGGGGGGGGCACCGGGGAGCTGTTTTTT.

The chain joins TRBV18 to TRBJ1-4; TRBD1 aligns across 7 bases. Per germline, CDR1 KGHSH and CDR2 LQKENI. There are 15 residues in the CDR3. With V trimmed by 1 base and J by 5 bases, 4 bases remained unmatched. CDR3 DNA: TGTGCCAGCTCACCACAGGGGGCAGTGAATGAAAAACTGTTTTTT. Translating gives CASSPQGAVNEKLFF.

V usage is TRBV19 and J usage is TRBJ2-3, with D perhaps matching TRBD1 (5 bases). Trimming stripped 11 bases from V and 5 bases from J, with 17 bases between. This CDR3 contains 13 residues. The V gene's germline CDR1 is LNHDA and CDR2 SQIVND (reference sequence). The CDR3 DNA is TGTGCCGTAGGGGTCCTCGTGGGAGATACGCAGTATTTT. Its protein is CAVGVLVGDTQYF.

The gene calls are TRBV7-4 and TRBJ2-1; 9 nucleotides agree with TRBD2. The CDR3 runs 18 residues. Unmatched junction bases numbered 19, after V lost 5 bases and J lost 8 bases. CDR1 and CDR2 (germline): SGHVT, SQSDAQ. In DNA, the CDR3 is TGTGCCAGCAGCCGTGGACTAGCGCAGACCTCCCCAACGGATGAGCAGTTCTTC. Residues: CASSRGLAQTSPTDEQFF.

The rearrangement uses TRBV11-2 and TRBJ1-4, with D unresolved. Germline CDR1 reads SGHAT; CDR2 reads FQNNGV. The CDR3 covers 15 residues. Trimming took off 3 bases at V and 0 bases at J, with 8 bases between the two ends. The CDR3 bases are TGTGCCAGCAGCTTGAGGCGTTCAACTAATGAAAAACTGTTTTTT. This encodes CASSLRRSTNEKLFF.

This chain joins TRBV3-1 (or the pseudogene TRBV3-2) and TRBJ1-1; weak D call: TRBD1 (6 bases). The CDR3 totals 15 residues. Deletions cut 4 bases from V and 0 bases from J, with 12 bases between. Germline CDR1 LGHDT, CDR2 YNNKEL (reference sequence). The CDR3 bases are TGTGCCAGCAGCCTCAGGGGTCCCATGAACACTGAAGCTTTCTTT. As protein: CASSLRGPMNTEAFF.

The V call is TRBV29-1, the J call TRBJ2-5; 9 bases match TRBD1. The CDR3 consists of 15 residues. Germline loops: CDR1 SQVTM, CDR2 ANQGSEA. The J segment lost 3 bases and the V segment lost 6 bases, leaving 11 bases of the junction unmatched. CDR3 nucleotide sequence: TGCAGCGTCGCAAAACAGGGGGCTGAAGAAGAGACCCAGTACTTC. Its translation is CSVAKQGAEEETQYF. The variable domain in full, completed from reference TRBV29-1 and TRBJ2-5, reads SAVISQKPSRDICQRGTSLTIQCQVDSQVTMMFWYRQQPGQSLTLIATANQGSEATYESGFVIDKFPISRPNLTFSTLTVSNMSPEDSSIYLCSVAKQGAEEETQYFGPGTRLLVL.

The V and J genes are TRBV9 and TRBJ2-1, with D perhaps TRBD2 (6 bases). CDR1 SGDLS and CDR2 YYNGEE come from the germline V gene. There are 19 residues in the CDR3. The V and J ends lost 3 bases and 0 bases respectively, with 22 bases between them. DNA for the CDR3: TGTGCCAGCAGCGAGGGTAGAGGTAGCGGTGCAAGCTCCTACAATGAGCAGTTCTTC. Its translation: CASSEGRGSGASSYNEQFF. The whole variable domain, filled in from reference TRBV9 and TRBJ2-1, reads DSGVTQTPKHLITATGQRVTLRCSPRSGDLSVYWYQQSLDQGLQFLIQYYNGEERAKGNILERFSAQQFPDLHSELNLSSLELGDSALYFCASSEGRGSGASSYNEQFFGPGTRLTVL.

The rearrangement links TRBV19 to TRBJ1-2, with 9 bases matching TRBD1. V lost 4 bases and J lost 6; bases outside the gene matches: 3. Looked up from germline, CDR1 is LNHDA and CDR2 is SQIVND (reference sequence). The CDR3 contains 13 residues. The DNA for the CDR3 is TGTGCCAGTAGTAAACAGGGGGCGCATGGCTACACCTTC. The encoded protein is CASSKQGAHGYTF.

The chain combines TRBV5-4 with TRBJ2-1; TRBD2 aligns across 13 bases. The V segment lost 4 bases and the J segment 7 bases; nucleotides outside the gene matches: 5. Germline V gives CDR1 SGHNT, CDR2 YYREEE (reference sequence). CDR3 length equals 15 residues. The CDR3 reads CASSRTSGSRNEQFF. The CDR3 DNA is TGTGCCAGCAGCCGGACTAGCGGGAGTCGAAATGAGCAGTTCTTC.

The chain joins TRBV5-1 to TRBJ1-1; 11 bases match TRBD1. CDR3 size: 15 residues. The germline CDR1 and CDR2 sequences are SGHRS and YFSETQ. Losses at the gene ends were 3 bases for V and 5 bases for J; bases not matched to a gene: 6. The CDR3 loop is CASSWTGGAETEAFF. CDR3 coding DNA: TGCGCCAGCAGCTGGACAGGGGGCGCGGAAACTGAAGCTTTCTTT.

The chain recombines TRBV12-3 or TRBV12-4 with TRBJ1-2; tentatively, D is TRBD1 (5 bases). V lost 3 bases to trimming and J lost 7 bases, with 12 bases between them. The CDR3 contains 13 residues. The CDR3 bases are TGTGCCAGCAGTTTCATCCAGGGATCTGGCTACACCTTC. Translation gives CASSFIQGSGYTF.

The chain links TRBV7-2 to TRBJ2-1; no clear D. V was clipped by 0 bases and J by 0 bases, with 6 bases between them. This CDR3 contains 15 residues. In germline, CDR1 is SGHTA, CDR2 FQGNSA. Here the CDR3 reads CASSLALASYNEQFF. The CDR3, as DNA: TGTGCCAGCAGCTTAGCGTTGGCCTCCTACAATGAGCAGTTCTTC.

This chain links TRBV19 with TRBJ1-2; TRBD1 is a possible D gene (6 bases). The germline V gene encodes CDR1 LNHDA and CDR2 SQIVND (reference sequence). CDR3 size: 14 residues. The V and J ends lost 3 bases and 8 bases respectively, with 16 bases between them. DNA of the CDR3: TGTGCCAGTAGTATCACGCTGGGGGCGAAAGGCTACACCTTC. Encoded protein: CASSITLGAKGYTF.

The chain uses TRBV6-6 and TRBJ1-1; D unresolved. Germline values: CDR1 MNHNY, CDR2 SVGAGI (reference sequence). The CDR3 is 11 residues long. V gave up 2 bases and J gave up 8 bases, with 6 bases separating them. The CDR3 DNA is TGTGCCAGCAGTTACCAGGAAGAAGCTTTCTTT. It encodes CASSYQEEAFF.

The chain couples TRBV7-6 to TRBJ2-6, with TRBD1 matching over 7 bases. V lost 5 bases to trimming and J lost 1 base; unmatched junction nucleotides: 8. Germline V gene sequence: CDR1 SGHVS, CDR2 FNYEAQ. This CDR3 is built from 17 residues. The CDR3 DNA reads TGTGCCAGCAGCCCAGGACAGGCAGGATCTGGGGCCAACGTCCTGACTTTC. Protein product: CASSPGQAGSGANVLTF.

This chain links TRBV5-4 with TRBJ2-1; perhaps TRBD2 as D (6 bases). Looked up from germline, CDR1 is SGHNT and CDR2 is YYREEE (reference sequence). The length of the CDR3 is 14 residues. V dropped 4 bases and J dropped 3 bases, with 11 bases sitting between them. CDR3 protein: CASSPRRGYNEQFF. CDR3 coding DNA: TGTGCCAGCAGCCCTAGGCGGGGCTACAATGAGCAGTTCTTC. Full variable domain (remainder filled in from reference TRBV5-4 and TRBJ2-1): ETGVTQSPTHLIKTRGQQVTLRCSSQSGHNTVSWYQQALGQGPQFIFQYYREEENGRGNFPPRFSGLQFPNYSSELNVNALELDDSALYLCASSPRRGYNEQFFGPGTRLTVL.

The rearrangement links TRBV9 to TRBJ1-3; D is unclear. The CDR3 spans 15 residues. Germline V gives CDR1 SGDLS, CDR2 YYNGEE. Deletions cut 0 bases from V and 0 bases from J, with 7 bases between. Here the CDR3 reads CASSVGYSSGNTIYF. CDR3 coding DNA: TGTGCCAGCAGCGTAGGGTACTCCTCTGGAAACACCATATATTTT. Looking up the rest from reference TRBV9 and TRBJ1-3 gives the full variable domain: DSGVTQTPKHLITATGQRVTLRCSPRSGDLSVYWYQQSLDQGLQFLIQYYNGEERAKGNILERFSAQQFPDLHSELNLSSLELGDSALYFCASSVGYSSGNTIYFGEGSWLTVV.

V gene TRBV11-2 combines with J gene TRBJ1-1; D not certain. The V and J ends lost 1 base and 5 bases respectively, with 14 bases between them. Per germline, CDR1 SGHAT and CDR2 FQNNGV. CDR3 length: 15 residues. CDR3 protein: CASSLASGLGTEAFF. The CDR3 nucleotides read TGTGCCAGCAGCTTAGCTTCGGGGTTAGGGACTGAAGCTTTCTTT.

The chain links TRBV6-5 to TRBJ1-3; tentative D call: TRBD1 (5 bases). CDR1 and CDR2 from the germline V gene are MNHEY and SVGAGI. The ends were cut back, 4 bases at V and 0 bases at J, with 10 bases in the middle. This CDR3 is built from 15 residues. The CDR3: CASSLGADSGNTIYF. CDR3 in DNA: TGTGCCAGCAGTTTAGGGGCTGACTCTGGAAACACCATATATTTT.

This sequence joins TRBV4-2 and TRBJ1-5; D possibly corresponds to TRBD1 (5 bases). Trimming pared 0 bases from V and 5 bases from J, leaving 11 bases between. CDR1 is LGHNA and CDR2 is YNFKEQ in the germline V gene. This CDR3 region has 15 residues. CDR3 amino acids: CASSQDGGGDQPQHF. In DNA form, the CDR3 reads TGTGCCAGCAGCCAAGACGGCGGGGGGGATCAGCCCCAGCATTTT.